The rows below give T cell receptor beta chains drawn from one sample of a study of blood T cell repertoires in COVID-19. This table comes from immunoSEQ multiplex PCR, and its TCRdb copy is limited to in-frame clones, with some not included. The sample has 250,000 or so clones; roughly 89% are singletons. The sample was peripheral blood. The receptors were sampled from a woman aged 25 to 39 with active or convalescent COVID-19. Both conserved end residues are part of each CDR3. Each record gives: J gene, D gene, V gene, clone size, CDR3 protein, CDR3 DNA. D genes are given only for firm matches. Rows give clone size only sometimes, using once, few, many, or a class for an expanded clone.

TRBJ1-5 NA TRBV6-5 NA CASSPTTTGQPQHF TGTGCCAGCAGTCCGACCACGACGGGACAGCCCCAGCATTTT
TRBJ2-7 TRBD1 TRBV7-2 NA CASSLSGTGGYEQYF TGTGCCAGCAGCTTAAGCGGGACAGGGGGCTACGAGCAGTACTTC
TRBJ2-5 NA TRBV18 NA CASSPGGGAVETQYF TGTGCCAGCTCACCAGGAGGGGGCGCAGTAGAGACCCAGTACTTC
TRBJ1-1 NA TRBV27 NA CASSLVRADTEAFF TGTGCCAGCAGTTTGGTGCGGGCAGACACTGAAGCTTTCTTT
TRBJ2-2 NA TRBV10-2 NA CASSAPRGPANTGELFF TGCGCCAGCAGTGCTCCGCGGGGGCCCGCGAACACCGGGGAGCTGTTTTTT
TRBJ2-1 NA TRBV5-1 NA CASSSLEALTMDNEQFF TGCGCCAGCAGCTCCCTTGAGGCGTTAACGATGGACAATGAGCAGTTCTTC
TRBJ2-5 NA TRBV7-2 once CASSLDRTQETQYF TGTGCCAGCAGCTTGGACAGAACACAAGAGACCCAGTACTTC
TRBJ2-3 TRBD1 TRBV27 NA CASSRTGTGDPDTQYF TGTGCCAGCAGTCGAACCGGGACAGGGGATCCAGATACGCAGTATTTT
TRBJ1-3 NA TRBV7-7 NA CASSLYPQGMTGNTIYF TGTGCTAGCAGCTTATACCCCCAGGGAATGACTGGAAACACCATATATTTT
TRBJ2-1 NA TRBV11-3 NA CASSISVYNEQFF TGTGCCAGCAGCATTAGCGTGTACAATGAGCAGTTCTTC
TRBJ1-2 TRBD1 TRBV6-5 NA CASRRTGAGYTF TGTGCCAGCAGGAGGACAGGGGCTGGCTACACCTTC
TRBJ1-5 TRBD1 TRBV6-5 once CASRETGGSNQPQHF TGTGCCAGCAGAGAGACAGGGGGCAGCAATCAGCCCCAGCATTTT
TRBJ2-7 NA TRBV6-5 NA CASSYQTTGEQYF TGTGCCAGCAGTTACCAGACGACGGGCGAGCAGTACTTC
TRBJ1-3 NA TRBV2 NA CASREGRSSGNTIYF TGTGCCAGCAGGGAGGGACGGAGCTCTGGAAACACCATATATTTT
TRBJ1-4 NA TRBV19 NA CASSIVETGNEKLFF TGTGCCAGTAGTATAGTTGAGACTGGGAATGAAAAACTGTTTTTT
TRBJ2-3 NA TRBV27 NA CASSLSIRELTDTQYF TGTGCCAGCAGTTTATCTATCAGGGAACTCACAGATACGCAGTATTTT
TRBJ1-1 TRBD1 TRBV20-1 NA CSAWTGAEAFF TGCAGTGCTTGGACAGGGGCTGAAGCTTTCTTT
TRBJ1-2 NA TRBV7-2 NA CASSLPRGLAGYTF TGTGCCAGCAGCTTACCCCGAGGGCTGGCTGGCTACACCTTC
TRBJ1-1 NA TRBV4-1 once CASSQEGQGYTEAFF TGCGCCAGCAGCCAAGAAGGGCAGGGGTACACTGAAGCTTTCTTT
TRBJ1-5 NA TRBV3-1/TRBV3-2 NA CASSQSGGSNQPQHF TGTGCCAGCAGCCAATCGGGTGGGAGCAATCAGCCCCAGCATTTT
TRBJ2-3 TRBD2 TRBV4-1 NA CASSPGTSGVLTDTQYF TGCGCCAGCAGCCCCGGGACTAGCGGGGTGCTCACAGATACGCAGTATTTT
TRBJ2-7 TRBD2 TRBV10-3 NA CAISESISGGAGEQYF TGTGCCATCAGTGAGTCGATTAGCGGGGGGGCCGGTGAGCAGTACTTC